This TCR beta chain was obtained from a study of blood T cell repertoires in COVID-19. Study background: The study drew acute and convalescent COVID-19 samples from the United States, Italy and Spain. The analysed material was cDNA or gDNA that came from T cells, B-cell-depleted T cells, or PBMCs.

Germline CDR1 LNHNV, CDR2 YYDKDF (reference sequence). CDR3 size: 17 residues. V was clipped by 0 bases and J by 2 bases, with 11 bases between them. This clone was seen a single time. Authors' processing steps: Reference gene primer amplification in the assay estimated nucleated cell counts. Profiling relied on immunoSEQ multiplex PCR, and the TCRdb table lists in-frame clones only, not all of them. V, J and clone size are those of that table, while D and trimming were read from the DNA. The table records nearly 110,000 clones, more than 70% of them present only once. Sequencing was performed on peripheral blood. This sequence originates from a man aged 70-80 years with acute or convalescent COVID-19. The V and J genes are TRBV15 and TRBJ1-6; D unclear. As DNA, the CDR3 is TGTGCCACCAGCAGAGATGGAGGAGGGACCTATAATTCACCCCTCCACTTT. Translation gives CATSRDGGGTYNSPLHF. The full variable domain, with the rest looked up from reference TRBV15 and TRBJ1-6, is DAMVIQNPRYQVTQFGKPVTLSCSQTLNHNVMYWYQQKSSQAPKLLFHYYDKDFNNEADTPDNFQSRRPNTSFCFLDIRSPGLGDTAMYLCATSRDGGGTYNSPLHFGNGTRLTVT.